This passage covers 30 T cell receptor beta chains from one sample sequenced in a study of shared clonotypes between healthy human individuals. Sequencing was performed with immunoSEQ multiplex PCR; in TCRdb, only in-frame clones are kept and a portion is missing. The sample has about 2 million clones; around 95% are singletons. The material sequenced was naive CD4+ T cells sorted from blood. The subset was: CD45RA+ positively selected. The source of these receptors is a man aged 18 to 29 in good health.

The chain has TRBV4-1 and TRBJ1-2; maybe TRBD1 (5 bases). Per germline, CDR1 MGHRA and CDR2 YSYEKL. The CDR3 has 14 amino acids. V lost 4 bases and J lost 7, with 16 bases in between. The CDR3 region is CASSREGAVSGYTF. The CDR3 nucleotides are TGCGCCAGCAGCCGAGAAGGGGCCGTAAGTGGCTACACCTTC.

CDR3 in amino acids: CASSDGQTTYQPQHF. CDR3 sequence (DNA): TGTGCCAGCAGTGACGGACAGACGACCTATCAGCCCCAGCATTTT. This chain connects TRBV2 to TRBJ1-5; the D gene is possibly TRBD1 (6 bases). V dropped 3 bases and J dropped 5 bases, with 14 bases sitting between them. The length of the CDR3 is 15 residues. Per the germline V gene, CDR1 is SNHLY and CDR2 is FYNNEI.

DNA of the CDR3: TGCAGCGTTGAAACTTCGCTAGCGGGTGCAGATACGCAGTATTTT. It specifies CSVETSLAGADTQYF. V usage is TRBV29-1 and J usage is TRBJ2-3, with TRBD2 matching over 8 bases. With 2 bases clipped from V and 4 bases from J, the junction kept 8 bases outside the gene matches. This CDR3 region has 15 residues. Germline V gives CDR1 SQVTM, CDR2 ANQGSEA.

The chain carries TRBV5-1 and TRBJ1-6; 8 nucleotides line up with TRBD1. The CDR3 runs 16 residues. V shed 0 bases and J 7 bases; nucleotides not matched to a gene: 6. Germline CDR1 is SGHRS and CDR2 is YFSETQ. This CDR3 reads CASSLEGQGGNSPLHF. The CDR3 DNA reads as TGCGCCAGCAGCTTGGAAGGACAGGGTGGGAATTCACCCCTCCACTTT.

The J gene is TRBJ1-2, the V gene TRBV28; D is perhaps TRBD1 (5 bases). Germline values: CDR1 MDHEN, CDR2 SYDVKM. CDR3 length: 12 residues. With 10 bases removed from V and 8 bases from J, the gap between germline ends came to 17 bases. The chain's CDR3 is CANLFLGDGYTF. CDR3 coding DNA: TGTGCCAACCTCTTTTTGGGGGACGGCTACACCTTC.

The V call is TRBV6-1, the J call TRBJ1-1; D might be TRBD1 (6 bases). The V end lost 3 bases, the J end lost 0 bases, and 11 bases lay between the germline ends. The CDR3 is 15 residues long. Looked up from germline, CDR1 is MNHNS and CDR2 is SASEGT. The CDR3 spells CASSDTGQLNTEAFF. The CDR3 bases are TGTGCCAGCAGTGACACAGGACAGCTGAACACTGAAGCTTTCTTT.

For this clone: The identical CDR3 is also encoded by other nucleotide sequences in the sample. The V and J genes are TRBV7-9 and TRBJ1-5; possibly TRBD1 for D (5 bases). Germline V CDR1 and CDR2: SEHNR, FQNEAQ (reference sequence). The length of the CDR3 is 15 residues. V was cut by 1 base and J by 1 base, with 8 bases left in between. CDR3 amino acids: CASSLVGGSNQPQHF. In nucleotides, the CDR3 is TGTGCCAGCAGCTTAGTCGGGGGAAGCAATCAGCCCCAGCATTTT.

The chain couples TRBV28 to TRBJ2-1; D is undetermined. V dropped 4 bases and J dropped 2 bases, with 6 bases sitting between them. Germline lookup yields CDR1 MDHEN and CDR2 SYDVKM. CDR3 length equals 13 residues. The CDR3 DNA reads TGTGCCAGCAGTTCCGGTACCTACAATGAGCAGTTCTTC. Protein sequence: CASSSGTYNEQFF.

The chain has TRBV28 and TRBJ2-1; TRBD1 might be the D (5 bases). V was pared by 5 bases and J by 7 bases, with 18 bases between. This CDR3 has 15 residues. Germline CDR1 MDHEN, CDR2 SYDVKM. CDR3 nucleotides: TGTGCCAGCAGTAACCTGCAGGGTCCTGGGAATGAGCAGTTCTTC. Protein: CASSNLQGPGNEQFF.

This sequence joins TRBV5-6 and TRBJ1-1; the D gene is possibly TRBD1 (6 bases). The CDR3 spans 13 residues. Per the germline V gene, CDR1 is SGHDT and CDR2 is YYEEEE. With 2 bases removed from V and 11 bases from J, the gap between germline ends came to 16 bases. CDR3 residues: CASSFGSQGRAFF. The CDR3 DNA reads as TGTGCCAGCAGCTTCGGTTCTCAGGGGCGGGCTTTCTTT.

This chain links TRBV7-2 with TRBJ1-5; 12 bases match TRBD1. Germline V CDR1 and CDR2: SGHTA, FQGNSA. With 6 bases clipped from V and 5 bases from J, the junction kept 5 bases outside the gene matches. This CDR3 spans 15 amino acids. As DNA, the CDR3 is TGTGCCAGCAGTTACGGGACAGGGGGCGATCAGCCCCAGCATTTT. It specifies CASSYGTGGDQPQHF.

The chain couples TRBV6-6 to TRBJ1-3; D may be TRBD1 (5 bases). Germline CDR1 MNHNY, CDR2 SVGAGI (reference sequence). V lost 5 bases and J lost 4, with 9 bases in between. The CDR3 covers 13 residues. CDR3: CASSLDTGNTIYF. CDR3 DNA: TGTGCCAGCAGTCTGGACACAGGAAACACCATATATTTT.

In regard to this clone: Other DNA sequences in this sample translate to the same CDR3. V usage is TRBV6-1 and J usage is TRBJ2-7; D uncertain. CDR1 is MNHNS and CDR2 is SASEGT in the germline V gene. The CDR3 sequence is 11 residues long. The ends were cut back, 2 bases at V and 3 bases at J, with 2 bases in the middle. As DNA, the CDR3 is TGTGCCAGCAGTGAATTCTACGAGCAGTACTTC. Protein product: CASSEFYEQYF.

This chain connects TRBV6-5 to TRBJ2-3; D ambiguous. The germline gives CDR1 MNHEY, CDR2 SVGAGI. The CDR3 runs to 16 residues. Trimming cost V 3 bases and J 0 bases, with 13 bases left between them. CDR3 DNA sequence: TGTGCCAGCAGTTATGTCGGACGTTCTAGCACAGATACGCAGTATTTT. Its translation is CASSYVGRSSTDTQYF.

The chain has TRBV18 and TRBJ2-5; the D is unclear. The V gene's germline CDR1 is KGHSH and CDR2 LQKENI. Trimming shortened V by 0 bases and J by 1 base, and 9 bases separated the two germline ends. The CDR3 length is 15 residues. As DNA, the CDR3 is TGTGCCAGCTCACCACCCCAAGAGTTCCAAGAGACCCAGTACTTC. It encodes CASSPPQEFQETQYF.

The CDR3 sequence: CASSPSPPRQDGYTF. The CDR3, as DNA: TGTGCCAGCAGTCCTAGTCCCCCAAGACAGGATGGCTACACCTTC. The chain couples TRBV27 to TRBJ1-2; tentatively, D is TRBD1 (6 bases). This CDR3 spans 15 amino acids. V gave up 5 bases and J gave up 6 bases, with 19 bases separating them. Germline V gives CDR1 MNHEY, CDR2 SMNVEV (reference sequence).

The rearrangement joins TRBV7-9 to TRBJ2-7, with a weak D call TRBD1 (6 bases). The CDR3 runs to 14 residues. With 5 bases removed from V and 3 bases from J, the gap between germline ends came to 14 bases. The germline V gene has CDR1 SEHNR and CDR2 FQNEAQ (reference sequence). The CDR3 region has the DNA TGTGCCAGCAGCCAGGGGATTGGTGACTACGAGCAGTACTTC. This gives the protein CASSQGIGDYEQYF.

The CDR3 region is CASSRDGGNTEAFF. CDR3 bases: TGTGCCAGCAGTCGCGATGGGGGGAACACTGAAGCTTTCTTT. The gene calls are TRBV6-6 and TRBJ1-1, with D perhaps matching TRBD1 (5 bases). CDR3 length equals 14 residues. V was pared by 5 bases and J by 1 base, with 11 bases between. CDR1 is MNHNY, CDR2 SVGAGI, per germline (reference sequence).

The chain uses TRBV25-1 and TRBJ2-7, with D possibly TRBD1 on 7 matching bases. From germline, CDR1 is MGHDK and CDR2 SYGVNS. Trimming pared 5 bases from V and 1 base from J, leaving 15 bases between. The CDR3 is 15 residues long. The CDR3 sequence is CASSCGTASSYEQYF. The DNA for the CDR3 is TGTGCCAGCAGTTGCGGGACAGCAAGTTCCTACGAGCAGTACTTC.

The chain employs TRBV6-5 and TRBJ1-2, with D unresolved. Germline V CDR1 and CDR2: MNHEY, SVGAGI. Trimming pared 5 bases from V and 7 bases from J, leaving 17 bases between. This CDR3 comprises 14 residues. CDR3 coding DNA: TGTGCCAGCAGTATGGGCGCGAGGAGCTCTGGCTACACCTTC. Its translation: CASSMGARSSGYTF.

This chain joins TRBV29-1 and TRBJ1-4; TRBD1 is a possible D gene (5 bases). Trimming took 6 bases from V and 5 from J, leaving 13 bases between them. Germline CDR1 SQVTM, CDR2 ANQGSEA. The CDR3 is 13 residues long. The CDR3 DNA reads as TGCAGCGTGCGCGGCCCAGGGAATGAAAAACTGTTTTTT. This encodes CSVRGPGNEKLFF.

The rearrangement links TRBV5-4 to TRBJ1-1, with TRBD1 identical over 8 bases. There are 17 residues in the CDR3. J lost 1 base, V lost 4 bases, and 12 bases had no gene match. The germline V gene has CDR1 SGHNT and CDR2 YYREEE (reference sequence). CDR3 DNA sequence: TGTGCCAGCAGCGTCCCGGGACAGGTCGCCAAGAACACTGAAGCTTTCTTT. Amino acid sequence: CASSVPGQVAKNTEAFF.

The V and J genes are TRBV5-6 and TRBJ2-3, with D tentatively TRBD2 (6 bases). Germline V gene lookup returns CDR1 SGHDT and CDR2 YYEEEE. V was pared by 7 bases and J by 2 bases, with 23 bases between. This CDR3 has 17 residues. CDR3 nucleotide sequence: TGTGCCAGCCAGTGGGGGATAGGCGCGGGGACCACAGATACGCAGTATTTT. Protein product: CASQWGIGAGTTDTQYF.

The chain employs TRBV5-1 and TRBJ1-5, with D perhaps TRBD1 (5 bases). V was clipped by 4 bases and J by 3 bases, with 11 bases between them. This CDR3 has 14 residues. Germline V gives CDR1 SGHRS, CDR2 YFSETQ. CDR3 sequence: CASSPGTFNQPQHF. The CDR3 DNA follows: TGCGCCAGCAGCCCCGGGACTTTCAATCAGCCCCAGCATTTT.

This rearrangement joins TRBV2 to TRBJ2-7, with a possible D match to TRBD1 (5 bases). The CDR3 extends over 14 amino acids. V lost 6 bases and J lost 0, with 12 bases in between. Germline V gene data show CDR1 as SNHLY and CDR2 as FYNNEI. The CDR3 nucleotides read TGTGCCAGCAGGCCACAAGACAGCTCCTACGAGCAGTACTTC. The encoded protein is CASRPQDSSYEQYF.

About this clone itself: Other DNA sequences in this specimen translate into the identical CDR3. The chain employs TRBV6-5 and TRBJ1-5, with 7 bases fitting TRBD1. The length of the CDR3 is 15 residues. The junction had 4 bases not matched to a gene; V was cut back by 5 bases and J by 0 bases. Germline V gene lookup returns CDR1 MNHEY and CDR2 SVGAGI. The CDR3 spells CASSPGQSSNQPQHF. CDR3 nucleotide sequence: TGTGCCAGCAGTCCGGGACAGAGTAGCAATCAGCCCCAGCATTTT.

As DNA, the CDR3 is TGTGCCAGCAGCTTGAGAGAGTGGTGGGCAGATACGCAGTATTTT. This codes for CASSLREWWADTQYF. The chain links TRBV7-9 to TRBJ2-3, with D unresolved. Trimming pared 3 bases from V and 4 bases from J, leaving 14 bases between. Germline V gene lookup returns CDR1 SEHNR and CDR2 FQNEAQ (reference sequence). The CDR3 is 15 amino acids.

With regard to this clone: A junction boundary mismatches the germline segment, possibly from a read error. V is TRBV7-7 and J is TRBJ2-7, with TRBD1 matching over 11 bases. CDR3 size: 14 residues. Germline loops: CDR1 SSHAT, CDR2 FNYEAQ (reference sequence). DNA for the CDR3: TGTGCTAGCAGCTCCGGGACAGGGGGCTACGAGCAGTACTTC. Its protein product is CASSSGTGGYEQYF.

The rearrangement links TRBV2 to TRBJ1-2; no clear D gene. In germline, CDR1 is SNHLY, CDR2 FYNNEI. V dropped 2 bases and J dropped 7 bases, with 2 bases sitting between them. This CDR3 has 10 amino acids. CDR3 DNA: TGTGCCAGCAGTGAAATTGGCTACACCTTC. Amino acid sequence: CASSEIGYTF.

As to this clone: Mismatch with germline at one junction end may stem from a read error. The gene calls are TRBV5-4 and TRBJ1-5; unclear D gene. This CDR3 region has 13 residues. CDR1 and CDR2 (germline): SGHNT, YYREEE (reference sequence). This CDR3 reads CASSLDPQQPQHF. The CDR3 bases are TGTGCCAGCAGTTTGGACCCGCAGCAGCCCCAGCATTTT.